These T cell receptor beta chains were read from a single sample in a study of OX40 agonist ivuxolimab in advanced cancers. Using immunoSEQ multiplex PCR, the repertoire was profiled, and TCRdb retains in-frame clones only, with some absent. The table has about 12,000 clones, around 76% seen once. This specimen consisted of CD4+ or CD8+ T cells sorted from blood, obtained in a trial of the OX40 agonist ivuxolimab. These receptors all stem from an adult with an advanced solid tumor such as melanoma, head and neck, liver or kidney cancer. The CDR3 runs from the conserved cysteine through the conserved F or W. Each record gives: CDR3 protein, V gene.

CASSQDEQDGSGYTF,TRBV4-3
CASSLARGQGASGYGYTF,TRBV7-8
CASSPSGLTNNEQFF,TRBV9
CASSARDRGRRPNTIYF,TRBV5-8
CASVRGGTGANVLTF,TRBV7-9
CASSPGTGGNQPQHF,TRBV19
CASSLANSPLHF,TRBV27
CASSLGQGFRTEAFF,TRBV6-1
CASIRAQDEKLFF,TRBV6-1
CASSLDVSGKNIQYF,TRBV7-8
CASSHVRGYTGELFF,TRBV7-6
CASSETQGGSGNTIYF,TRBV2
CASSLEYADYTGELFF,TRBV7-7
CASSPRIQGVYGYTF,TRBV6-1
CASSDSSGGGTDTQYF,TRBV6-4
CASSQDRDNQETQYF,TRBV4-3
CASSLEDYGYTF,TRBV5-8
CASSRRGYMNTEAFF,TRBV27
CASSLGYRGQVGELFF,TRBV7-2
CASSPGTSGRPIQETQYF,TRBV7-9
CASSSTQRSSYNEQFF,TRBV14
CASSFPIHSNQPQHF,TRBV19
CASSFGTSGSDTQYF,TRBV5-4
CSVEGGQENYGYTF,TRBV29-1
CASSVGGPYNEQFF,TRBV7-9
CASSYSDAWEQYF,TRBV6-6
CASSDRAAGANVLTF,TRBV6-4
CSVWTDSGNTIYF,TRBV29-1
CASSLSWSYNEQFF,TRBV27
CASSLSPDLLTEAFF,TRBV27
CASSLGGSSYNEQFF,TRBV27
CASSLGTGGDTGELFF,TRBV7-6
CASSPPDASYNEQFF,TRBV11-1
CAWRNYGYTF,TRBV30
CASSASDRELATQYF,TRBV2
CASSAPNEQFF,TRBV28
CASSIGNTEAFF,TRBV18
CASSTYTPSGRTGELFF,TRBV7-9
CASSQDFGGPRWQYF,TRBV14
CASSLGYGGSGSYNEQFF,TRBV7-7
CASSLGARENTEAFF,TRBV7-6
CASSPRGEQFF,TRBV6-1
CASSLSRTQGDTQYF,TRBV28